These 17 T cell receptor beta chains were all obtained from the same sample, sequenced in a study of T cells in Graves' hyperthyroidism and ophthalmopathy. TCR beta CDR3 regions were amplified from RNA. HTBI primers were the set used in a first-round RT-PCR of the TCR CDR3. TCRdb re-called the multiplex PCR reads through MiXCR, storing one row per CDR3 protein. Counted here are 500,000 to 600,000 distinct CDR3 sequences, around 43% occurring once; the ten biggest clones make up 44%. The material sequenced was peripheral blood or thyroid tissue (not recorded which). The receptor source for this set is an adult woman with Graves' disease, either hyperthyroidism or ophthalmopathy (not recorded which).

This clonotype has at least ten counts. The chain combines TRBV6-1 with TRBJ1-2, with TRBD1 matching 7 bases. The germline CDR1 and CDR2 sequences are MNHNS and SASEGT. Trimming cost V 6 bases and J 6 bases; bases outside gene matches: 7. The CDR3 totals 13 residues. The CDR3 DNA reads as TGTGCCAGCAGCGAGGGACAGTGGGATGGCTACACCTTC. This gives the protein CASSEGQWDGYTF.

This chain links TRBV28 with TRBJ2-7; D uncertain. This CDR3 is 13 amino acids long. The V gene lost 6 bases and the J gene lost 0 bases, with 9 bases spanning the gap. Germline lookup yields CDR1 MDHEN and CDR2 SYDVKM. For the CDR3, the DNA is TGTGCCAGCAGACATGAAGGCTCCTACGAGCAGTACTTC. It codes for CASRHEGSYEQYF.

The J gene is TRBJ1-2, the V gene TRBV4-1, with TRBD1 identical over 8 bases. V trimming: 0 bases; J trimming: 8 bases; junction bases outside the gene matches: 5. CDR1 MGHRA and CDR2 YSYEKL come from the germline V gene. The CDR3 spans 14 residues. CDR3 protein: CASSQEQGDRGYTF. CDR3 DNA sequence: TGCGCCAGCAGCCAAGAACAGGGGGACCGGGGCTACACCTTC.

This rearrangement joins TRBV12-3 or TRBV12-4 to TRBJ1-5, with 9 bases that match TRBD1. CDR3 size: 17 residues. V lost 6 bases to trimming and J lost 2 bases; unmatched junction nucleotides: 11. The CDR3: CASRPGTGSWGNQPQHF. CDR3 DNA sequence: TGTGCCAGCAGACCCGGGACAGGGAGTTGGGGCAATCAGCCCCAGCATTTT.

This chain uses TRBV29-1 with TRBJ1-1; D is possibly TRBD1 (5 bases). V lost 4 bases to trimming and J lost 2 bases, with 8 bases between them. The germline gives CDR1 SQVTM, CDR2 ANQGSEA. This CDR3 contains 12 residues. The CDR3 sequence is CSVVTENTEAFF. The CDR3 DNA is TGCAGCGTTGTGACAGAAAACACTGAAGCTTTCTTT. The complete variable domain, with remaining parts taken from reference TRBV29-1 and TRBJ1-1, reads SAVISQKPSRDICQRGTSLTIQCQVDSQVTMMFWYRQQPGQSLTLIATANQGSEATYESGFVIDKFPISRPNLTFSTLTVSNMSPEDSSIYLCSVVTENTEAFFGQGTRLTVV.

The V and J genes are TRBV5-1 and TRBJ2-2; D is ambiguous. Per the germline V gene, CDR1 is SGHRS and CDR2 is YFSETQ. The CDR3 is 14 residues long. Trimming removed 3 bases from V and 0 bases from J, with 6 bases in between. CDR3 loop: CASSSSTNTGELFF. For the CDR3, the DNA is TGCGCCAGCAGCTCTTCGACGAACACCGGGGAGCTGTTTTTT.

The V call is TRBV2, the J call TRBJ1-1, with 7 bases fitting TRBD1. Germline CDR1 is SNHLY and CDR2 is FYNNEI. The CDR3 is 13 amino acids. The J segment lost 3 bases and the V segment lost 7 bases, leaving 5 bases of the junction unmatched. The CDR3 reads CASTRDSHTEAFF. The CDR3 region has the DNA TGTGCCAGCACTAGGGACAGTCACACTGAAGCTTTCTTT.

The rearrangement links TRBV12-3 or TRBV12-4 to TRBJ1-1; TRBD1 might be the D (6 bases). Trimming took off 3 bases at V and 10 bases at J, with 15 bases between the two ends. This CDR3 is built from 13 residues. The CDR3 DNA follows: TGTGCCAGCAGTTTCTTCGGGGGGCGCGCAGCTTTCTTT. It specifies CASSFFGGRAAFF.

J is TRBJ2-2 and V is TRBV9; 8 nucleotides match TRBD2. V shed 0 bases and J 7 bases; nucleotides not matched to a gene: 5. Looked up from germline, CDR1 is SGDLS and CDR2 is YYNGEE. The CDR3 sequence is 15 residues long. In DNA, the CDR3 is TGTGCCAGCAGCGTAGGGGGCGGGGGGCTCGGGGAGCTGTTTTTT. Amino acid sequence: CASSVGGGGLGELFF.

Ten or more counts support this clonotype. The chain uses TRBV25-1 and TRBJ2-7; D not resolved. The CDR3 is 13 residues long. Germline V gene data show CDR1 as MGHDK and CDR2 as SYGVNS. Deletions cut 2 bases from V and 6 bases from J, with 11 bases between. CDR3 protein: CASSEPSSGEQYF. DNA of the CDR3: TGTGCCAGCAGTGAACCTTCGTCGGGCGAGCAGTACTTC.

The rearrangement links TRBV2 to TRBJ1-5, with D perhaps matching TRBD1 (5 bases). Germline V lookup: CDR1 SNHLY, CDR2 FYNNEI. This CDR3 has 15 amino acids. With 8 bases removed from V and 5 bases from J, the gap between germline ends came to 19 bases. CDR3 loop: CASSPREGRDQPQHF. DNA of the CDR3: TGTGCCAGCTCACCAAGGGAGGGGCGAGATCAGCCCCAGCATTTT.

This clonotype was seen a few times. The chain is built from TRBV15 and TRBJ2-3; D is uncertain. The V end lost 0 bases, the J end lost 1 base, and 5 bases lay between the germline ends. The CDR3 runs to 14 residues. Per germline, CDR1 LNHNV and CDR2 YYDKDF (reference sequence). The CDR3 loop reads CATSRELGTDTQYF. DNA for the CDR3: TGTGCCACCAGCAGAGAACTGGGCACAGATACGCAGTATTTT.

Notes on this clonotype: The conserved phenylalanine or tryptophan is not found at the CDR3 terminus, so this likely reflects a read error. The chain joins TRBV7-9 to TRBJ1-5; D possibly corresponds to TRBD1 (5 bases). Germline V CDR1 and CDR2: SEHNR, FQNEAQ (reference sequence). The CDR3 has 13 amino acids. The V gene lost 7 bases and the J gene lost 5 bases, with 12 bases spanning the gap. This CDR3 is CASTPLGDQPQHL. The CDR3, as DNA: TGTGCCAGCACCCCCTTAGGGGATCAGCCCCAGCATCTT.

The chain recombines TRBV7-2 with TRBJ2-5, with 15 bases that match TRBD2. CDR3 size: 16 residues. With V trimmed by 3 bases and J by 7 bases, 6 bases remained unmatched. CDR1 SGHTA and CDR2 FQGNSA come from the germline V gene. The CDR3 loop reads CASSFGLAGGPGTQYF. Here the CDR3 DNA reads TGTGCCAGCAGCTTCGGACTAGCGGGGGGGCCTGGGACCCAGTACTTC.

The chain employs TRBV7-9 and TRBJ1-6, with D tentatively TRBD1 (5 bases). V dropped 0 bases and J dropped 10 bases, with 16 bases sitting between them. The CDR3 totals 16 residues. Germline lookup yields CDR1 SEHNR and CDR2 FQNEAQ (reference sequence). The CDR3 nucleotides are TGTGCCAGCAGCTTAGCGCTACCGGGGTCAGGGTCACCCCTCCACTTT. Translating it yields CASSLALPGSGSPLHF.

There are a few counts of this clonotype. V and J are TRBV7-3 and TRBJ2-7; no reliable D call. With 7 bases removed from V and 0 bases from J, the gap between germline ends came to 10 bases. This CDR3 comprises 13 residues. The germline V gene encodes CDR1 SGHTA and CDR2 FQGTGA. The CDR3 bases are TGTGCCAGCAACCCCTCCAGCTCCTACGAGCAGTACTTC. Protein sequence: CASNPSSSYEQYF.

This clonotype turned up a few times. The gene calls are TRBV14 and TRBJ1-2; 11 bases are a match to TRBD1. CDR3 size: 16 residues. The V gene's germline CDR1 is SGHDN and CDR2 FVKESK. V trimming: 5 bases; J trimming: 4 bases; junction bases outside the gene matches: 9. In DNA, the CDR3 is TGTGCCAGCAGCGTAGAGGACAGGGGGCCGGTCTATGGCTACACCTTC. Its protein product is CASSVEDRGPVYGYTF.